The next 21 T cell receptor beta chains were all read from a single sample in a study of T cell responses to AZD1222 COVID-19 vaccine (dated by TCRdb to the early 2020s). The sample's time point label, decoded: about 28 days (+/-7) after the second vaccine dose. The library was generated by the immunoSEQ multiplex PCR assay. TCRdb provides this immuneACCESS table in a form limited to in-frame rearrangements. Some clones are lacking; in checked studies, under half of them reflect an unresolved V gene, and why the rest are absent is not known. For this sample there are 65,000 to 95,000 clones; approximately 83% appear just once. The ten most abundant clones make up about 10% of the sample. This sample comprised peripheral blood, obtained 28 days after the second AZD1222 dose. The receptors were gathered from an adult who received the AZD1222 COVID-19 vaccine.

As to this clone: In the same sample, other DNA sequences code for this CDR3. The chain links TRBV28 to TRBJ1-1, with TRBD1 matching over 7 bases. V lost 5 bases and J lost 4; bases outside the gene matches: 4. CDR1 is MDHEN and CDR2 is SYDVKM in the germline V gene. The CDR3 is made up of 13 amino acids. The DNA of the CDR3 is TGTGCCAGCAGTCGTCCAGGGGGCACTGAAGCTTTCTTT. Protein sequence: CASSRPGGTEAFF.

J is TRBJ2-1 and V is TRBV5-4, with 7 bases fitting TRBD2. Germline V CDR1 and CDR2: SGHNT, YYREEE (reference sequence). J lost 0 bases, V lost 3 bases, and 6 bases had no gene match. The CDR3 is 16 amino acids. The chain's CDR3 is CASSSFRGVSYNEQFF. The CDR3 region has the DNA TGTGCCAGCAGCTCGTTCCGGGGGGTCTCCTACAATGAGCAGTTCTTC. The full variable domain, with the rest looked up from reference TRBV5-4 and TRBJ2-1, is ETGVTQSPTHLIKTRGQQVTLRCSSQSGHNTVSWYQQALGQGPQFIFQYYREEENGRGNFPPRFSGLQFPNYSSELNVNALELDDSALYLCASSSFRGVSYNEQFFGPGTRLTVL.

This chain uses TRBV3-1 (or the pseudogene TRBV3-2) with TRBJ2-3; D is unclear. The CDR3 length is 13 residues. Germline loops: CDR1 LGHDT, CDR2 YNNKEL (reference sequence). V lost 1 base, J lost 7 bases, and 9 bases lay in between. This CDR3 is CASSQVYSHTQYF. The CDR3 DNA is TGTGCCAGCAGCCAAGTTTACTCACATACGCAGTATTTT.

The sample holds one count of this clone. The chain links TRBV3-1 (or the pseudogene TRBV3-2) to TRBJ2-3; 7 bases align to TRBD2. The length of the CDR3 is 16 residues. Losses at the gene ends were 0 bases for V and 2 bases for J; bases not matched to a gene: 5. Germline V lookup: CDR1 LGHDT, CDR2 YNNKEL (reference sequence). CDR3 protein: CASSQEPSGLTDTQYF. CDR3 bases: TGTGCCAGCAGCCAAGAGCCTAGCGGTCTCACAGATACGCAGTATTTT.

The V call is TRBV6-1, the J call TRBJ2-6; no clear D. The CDR3 contains 16 residues. Germline V lookup: CDR1 MNHNS, CDR2 SASEGT. The V gene lost 1 base and the J gene lost 2 bases, with 9 bases spanning the gap. The CDR3 is CASSEGVMAGANVLTF. The CDR3 DNA follows: TGTGCCAGCAGTGAAGGAGTGATGGCTGGGGCCAACGTCCTGACTTTC.

The chain links TRBV5-4 to TRBJ1-1, with D perhaps matching TRBD1 (6 bases). Trimming shortened V by 7 bases and J by 9 bases, and 22 bases separated the two germline ends. The CDR3 loop spans 14 amino acids. Germline V gene lookup returns CDR1 SGHNT and CDR2 YYREEE (reference sequence). CDR3 protein: CASWHNRGDRQAFF. CDR3 bases: TGTGCCAGCTGGCACAATAGGGGGGACCGCCAAGCTTTCTTT.

This chain uses TRBV1 with TRBJ2-3; the table's TRBD2 call for D was not verified on the DNA. TRBV1 is a pseudogene. The CDR3 length is 20 residues. This chain's CDR3 is CTSSHEKGAGGTFSTDTQYF. CDR3 nucleotides: TGCACCAGCAGCCACGAAAAAGGAGCGGGGGGCACCTTTAGCACAGATACGCAGTATTTT.

This CDR3 is CASSSTGGGSGNTIYF. The DNA of the CDR3 is TGTGCCAGCAGTTCCACGGGCGGGGGATCTGGAAACACCATATATTTT. The chain has TRBV6-5 and TRBJ1-3; D perhaps matches TRBD1 (5 bases). This CDR3 has 16 residues. CDR1 MNHEY and CDR2 SVGAGI come from the germline V gene. Trimming took off 4 bases at V and 1 base at J, with 14 bases between the two ends.

The rearrangement links TRBV4-1 to TRBJ2-4; 7 positions agree with TRBD1. Germline CDR1 MGHRA, CDR2 YSYEKL. The CDR3 consists of 14 residues. The J segment lost 4 bases and the V segment lost 1 base, leaving 1 base of the junction unmatched. DNA of the CDR3: TGCGCCAGCAGCCAAGTGGACAGGAAAAACATTCAGTACTTC. It is translated as CASSQVDRKNIQYF.

The chain is built from TRBV11-3 and TRBJ2-2; D remains ambiguous. With 0 bases removed from V and 5 bases from J, the gap between germline ends came to 4 bases. The length of the CDR3 is 13 residues. CDR1 is SGHNT and CDR2 is YENEEA in the germline V gene. The CDR3 spells CASSLDPTGELFF. DNA of the CDR3: TGTGCCAGCAGCTTAGACCCAACCGGGGAGCTGTTTTTT. The complete variable domain, with remaining parts taken from reference TRBV11-3 and TRBJ2-2, reads EAGVVQSPRYKIIEKKQPVAFWCNPISGHNTLYWYLQNLGQGPELLIRYENEEAVDDSQLPKDRFSAERLKGVDSTLKIQPAELGDSAVYLCASSLDPTGELFFGEGSRLTVL.

The chain employs TRBV6-1 and TRBJ1-5; D gene ambiguous. The CDR3 extends over 15 amino acids. V lost 3 bases and J 0 bases, leaving 9 bases between the germline ends. Germline V gene sequence: CDR1 MNHNS, CDR2 SASEGT. The DNA for the CDR3 is TGTGCCAGCAGTGACCAGAGCTATAGCAATCAGCCCCAGCATTTT. Its protein product is CASSDQSYSNQPQHF.

V gene TRBV5-1 combines with J gene TRBJ1-6; 9 bases align to TRBD1. The germline CDR1 and CDR2 sequences are SGHRS and YFSETQ. The J segment lost 7 bases and the V segment lost 0 bases, leaving 2 bases of the junction unmatched. The CDR3 contains 15 residues. CDR3 residues: CASSLGTGENSPLHF. The CDR3 region has the DNA TGCGCCAGCAGCTTGGGGACAGGGGAAAATTCACCCCTCCACTTT.

The chain uses TRBV18 and TRBJ2-5; D may be TRBD1 or TRBD2 (5 bases each). The CDR3 totals 14 residues. V was shortened by 3 bases and J by 3 bases, with 11 bases between the two germline ends. In germline, CDR1 is KGHSH, CDR2 LQKENI. The CDR3 loop reads CASSPRGLEETQYF. DNA of the CDR3: TGTGCCAGCTCACCTCGGGGCCTGGAAGAGACCCAGTACTTC.

This chain joins TRBV19 and TRBJ1-3; possible D gene TRBD1, 6 bases. With 6 bases removed from V and 4 bases from J, the gap between germline ends came to 19 bases. The V gene's germline CDR1 is LNHDA and CDR2 SQIVND (reference sequence). The CDR3 has 16 amino acids. CDR3 residues: CASRRKRTGSGNTIYF. The CDR3, as DNA: TGTGCCAGTAGGAGAAAAAGAACAGGGTCCGGAAACACCATATATTTT.

The V gene is TRBV19, the J gene TRBJ2-3; 10 bases map to TRBD2. Germline CDR1 reads LNHDA; CDR2 reads SQIVND (reference sequence). The CDR3 is made up of 16 amino acids. V lost 6 bases to trimming and J lost 6 bases; unmatched junction nucleotides: 12. The CDR3 DNA sequence: TGTGCCAGTAGCAAACTAGAGCGGGGGGGCGTGGATACGCAGTATTTT. It codes for CASSKLERGGVDTQYF. The complete variable domain, with remaining parts taken from reference TRBV19 and TRBJ2-3, reads DGGITQSPKYLFRKEGQNVTLSCEQNLNHDAMYWYRQDPGQGLRLIYYSQIVNDFQKGDIAEGYSVSREKKESFPLTVTSAQKNPTAFYLCASSKLERGGVDTQYFGPGTRLTVL.

This clone was recorded once. This rearrangement joins TRBV11-3 to TRBJ2-7; 8 bases map to TRBD1. This CDR3 is 15 amino acids long. J lost 4 bases, V lost 5 bases, and 10 bases had no gene match. Germline V CDR1 and CDR2: SGHNT, YENEEA. The CDR3 nucleotides read TGTGCCAGCAGCCTAGGGTCGGACAGGGAATACGAGCAGTACTTC. It is translated as CASSLGSDREYEQYF.

V and J are TRBV7-9 and TRBJ2-7; TRBD1 aligns across 7 bases. Unmatched junction bases numbered 14, after V lost 5 bases and J lost 4 bases. The CDR3 sequence is 16 residues long. Germline values: CDR1 SEHNR, CDR2 FQNEAQ (reference sequence). The CDR3 DNA is TGTGCCAGCAGCCCCCGACAGGGATGGGAGCTATACGAGCAGTACTTC. This encodes CASSPRQGWELYEQYF.

This clone was detected a few times. The chain couples TRBV28 to TRBJ2-7; D could derive from TRBD1 or TRBD2 (5 bases each). Looked up from germline, CDR1 is MDHEN and CDR2 is SYDVKM. Deletions cut 0 bases from V and 2 bases from J, with 11 bases between. CDR3 size: 15 residues. The CDR3, as DNA: TGTGCCAGCAGTTTATGGAGGGGACCGACCTACGAGCAGTACTTC. Its translation is CASSLWRGPTYEQYF. The variable domain in full, with the rest retrieved from reference TRBV28 and TRBJ2-7, is DVKVTQSSRYLVKRTGEKVFLECVQDMDHENMFWYRQDPGLGLRLIYFSYDVKMKEKGDIPEGYSVSREKKERFSLILESASTNQTSMYLCASSLWRGPTYEQYFGPGTRLTVT.

J is TRBJ1-6 and V is TRBV6-6, with D possibly TRBD1 on 5 matching bases. In germline, CDR1 is MNHNY, CDR2 SVGAGI (reference sequence). Trimming took off 2 bases at V and 8 bases at J, with 13 bases between the two ends. This CDR3 region has 15 residues. In DNA, the CDR3 is TGTGCCAGCAGTTACGTCCAGGGAGTAGATTCACCCCTCCACTTT. It is translated as CASSYVQGVDSPLHF.

The chain recombines TRBV25-1 with TRBJ1-6; 9 bases line up with TRBD1. V was clipped by 5 bases and J by 9 bases; unmatched bases: 5. In germline, CDR1 is MGHDK, CDR2 SYGVNS. The CDR3 is made up of 14 amino acids. This CDR3 is CASSTDRGSSPLHF. The DNA for the CDR3 is TGTGCCAGCAGTACTGACAGGGGGAGTTCACCCCTCCACTTT.

This chain connects TRBV14 to TRBJ1-2; possibly TRBD1 for D (5 bases). Germline CDR1 SGHDN, CDR2 FVKESK. The length of the CDR3 is 16 residues. Trimming removed 3 bases from V and 4 bases from J, with 18 bases in between. The CDR3: CASSHKTGRGVYGYTF. For the CDR3, the DNA is TGTGCCAGCAGCCATAAAACCGGAAGGGGAGTCTATGGCTACACCTTC.